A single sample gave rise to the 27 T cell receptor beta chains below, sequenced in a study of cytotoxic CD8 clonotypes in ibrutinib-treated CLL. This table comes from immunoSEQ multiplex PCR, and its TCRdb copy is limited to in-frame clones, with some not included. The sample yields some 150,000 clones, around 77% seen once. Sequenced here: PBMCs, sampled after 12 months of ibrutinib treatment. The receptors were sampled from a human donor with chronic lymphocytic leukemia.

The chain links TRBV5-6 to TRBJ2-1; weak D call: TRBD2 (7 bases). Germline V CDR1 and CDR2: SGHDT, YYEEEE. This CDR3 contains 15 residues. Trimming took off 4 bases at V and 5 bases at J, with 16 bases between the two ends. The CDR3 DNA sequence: TGTGCCAGCAGCCCCCGGGCGGGGGCCGACAATGAGCAGTTCTTC. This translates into CASSPRAGADNEQFF. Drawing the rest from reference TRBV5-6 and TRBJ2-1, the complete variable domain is DAGVTQSPTHLIKTRGQQVTLRCSPKSGHDTVSWYQQALGQGPQFIFQYYEEEERQRGNFPDRFSGHQFPNYSSELNVNALLLGDSALYLCASSPRAGADNEQFFGPGTRLTVL.

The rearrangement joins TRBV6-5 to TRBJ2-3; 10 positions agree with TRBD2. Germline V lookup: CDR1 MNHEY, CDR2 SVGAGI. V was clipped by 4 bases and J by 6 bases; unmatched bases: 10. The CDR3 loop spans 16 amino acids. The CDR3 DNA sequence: TGTGCCAGCAGTTCTCTTAGCGGGGGGCCCAGCGATACGCAGTATTTT. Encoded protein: CASSSLSGGPSDTQYF.

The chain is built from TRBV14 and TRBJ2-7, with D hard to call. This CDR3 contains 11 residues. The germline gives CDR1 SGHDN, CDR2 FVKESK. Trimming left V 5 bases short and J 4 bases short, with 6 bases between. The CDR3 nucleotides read TGTGCCAGCAGCAACCATTACGAGCAGTACTTC. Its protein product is CASSNHYEQYF.

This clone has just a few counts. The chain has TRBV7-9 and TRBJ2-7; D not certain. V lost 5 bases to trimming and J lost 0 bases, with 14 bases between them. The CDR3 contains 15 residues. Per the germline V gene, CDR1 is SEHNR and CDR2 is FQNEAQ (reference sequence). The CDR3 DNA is TGTGCCAGCAGCCCCGACACAGTAAGCTCCTACGAGCAGTACTTC. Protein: CASSPDTVSSYEQYF.

CDR3 nucleotide sequence: TGTGCCAGCAGGGACAGCAGCACAGATACGCAGTATTTT. Its protein product is CASRDSSTDTQYF. J is TRBJ2-3 and V is TRBV25-1; TRBD1 might be the D (6 bases). Deletions cut 6 bases from V and 0 bases from J, with 7 bases between. The V gene's germline CDR1 is MGHDK and CDR2 SYGVNS. The CDR3 loop spans 13 amino acids.

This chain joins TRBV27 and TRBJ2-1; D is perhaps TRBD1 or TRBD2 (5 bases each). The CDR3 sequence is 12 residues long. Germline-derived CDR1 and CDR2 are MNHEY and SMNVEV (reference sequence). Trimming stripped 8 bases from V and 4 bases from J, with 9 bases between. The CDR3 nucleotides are TGTGCCAGCCGGGACGAATACAATGAGCAGTTCTTC. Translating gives CASRDEYNEQFF.

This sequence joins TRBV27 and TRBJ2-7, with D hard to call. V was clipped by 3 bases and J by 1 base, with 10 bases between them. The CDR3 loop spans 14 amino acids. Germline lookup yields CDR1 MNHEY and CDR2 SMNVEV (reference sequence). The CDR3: CASSFGVSSYEQYF. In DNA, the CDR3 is TGTGCCAGCAGTTTCGGTGTGTCGTCCTACGAGCAGTACTTC.

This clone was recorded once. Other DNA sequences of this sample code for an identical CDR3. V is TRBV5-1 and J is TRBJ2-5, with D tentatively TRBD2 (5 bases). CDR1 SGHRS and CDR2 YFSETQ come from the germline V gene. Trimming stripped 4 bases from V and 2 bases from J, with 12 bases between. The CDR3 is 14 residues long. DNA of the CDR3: TGCGCCAGCAGCCCGGGGTTGGGGCAAGAGACCCAGTACTTC. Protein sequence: CASSPGLGQETQYF.

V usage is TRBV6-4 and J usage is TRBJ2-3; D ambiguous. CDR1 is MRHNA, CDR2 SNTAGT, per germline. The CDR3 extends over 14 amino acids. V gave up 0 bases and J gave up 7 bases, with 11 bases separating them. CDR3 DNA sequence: TGTGCCAGCAGTGACTCTTCACGCCCGAATACGCAGTATTTT. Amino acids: CASSDSSRPNTQYF.

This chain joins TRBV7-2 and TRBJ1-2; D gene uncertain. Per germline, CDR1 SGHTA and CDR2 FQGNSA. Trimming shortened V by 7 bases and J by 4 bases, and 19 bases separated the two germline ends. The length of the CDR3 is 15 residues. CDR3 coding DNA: TGTGCCAGCATCACGTCGACGTCCTCCCCCTATGGCTACACCTTC. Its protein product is CASITSTSSPYGYTF.

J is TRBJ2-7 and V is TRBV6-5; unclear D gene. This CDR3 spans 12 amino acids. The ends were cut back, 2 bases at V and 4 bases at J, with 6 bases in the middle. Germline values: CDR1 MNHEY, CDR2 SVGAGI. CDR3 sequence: CASSYARYEQYF. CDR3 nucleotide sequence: TGTGCCAGCAGTTACGCCCGTTACGAGCAGTACTTC.

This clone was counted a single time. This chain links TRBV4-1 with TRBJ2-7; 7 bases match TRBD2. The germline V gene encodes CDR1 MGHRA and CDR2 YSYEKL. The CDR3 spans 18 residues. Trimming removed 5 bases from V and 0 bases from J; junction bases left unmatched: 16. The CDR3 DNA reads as TGCGCCAGCAGCTTACATTTTTCCCCCGGGACTAACTCCTACGAGCAGTACTTC. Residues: CASSLHFSPGTNSYEQYF.

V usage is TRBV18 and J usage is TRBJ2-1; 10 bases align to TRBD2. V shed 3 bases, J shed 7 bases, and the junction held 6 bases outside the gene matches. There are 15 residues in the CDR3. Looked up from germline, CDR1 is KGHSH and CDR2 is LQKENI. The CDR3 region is CASSPSGTSVNEQFF. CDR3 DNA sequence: TGTGCCAGCTCACCCTCCGGGACTAGCGTAAATGAGCAGTTCTTC.

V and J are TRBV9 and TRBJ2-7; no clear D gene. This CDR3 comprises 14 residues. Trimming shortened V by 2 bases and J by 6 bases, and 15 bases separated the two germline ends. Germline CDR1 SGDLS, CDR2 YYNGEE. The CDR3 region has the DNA TGTGCCAGCAGCGTCTTTGATTGGGGTAGCGAGCAGTACTTC. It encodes CASSVFDWGSEQYF.

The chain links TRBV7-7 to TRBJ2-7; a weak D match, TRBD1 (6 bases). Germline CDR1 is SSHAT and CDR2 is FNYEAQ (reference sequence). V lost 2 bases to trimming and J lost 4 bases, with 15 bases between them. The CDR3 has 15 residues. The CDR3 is CASSLFIDRNYEQYF. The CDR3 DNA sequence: TGTGCCAGCAGCTTATTTATTGACAGGAATTACGAGCAGTACTTC. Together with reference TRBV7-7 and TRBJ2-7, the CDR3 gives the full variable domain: GAGVSQSPRYKVTKRGQDVTLRCDPISSHATLYWYQQALGQGPEFLTYFNYEAQPDKSGLPSDRFSAERPEGSISTLTIQRTEQRDSAMYRCASSLFIDRNYEQYFGPGTRLTVT.

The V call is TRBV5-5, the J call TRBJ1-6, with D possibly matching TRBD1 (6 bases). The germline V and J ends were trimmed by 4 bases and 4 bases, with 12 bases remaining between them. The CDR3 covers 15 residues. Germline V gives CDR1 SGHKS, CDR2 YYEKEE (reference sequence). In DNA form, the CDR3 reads TGTGCCAGCAGCGAGGGGGACCGATATAATTCACCCCTCCACTTT. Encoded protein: CASSEGDRYNSPLHF.

The CDR3 sequence is CASSEGFVATQYF. The CDR3, as DNA: TGTGCCAGCAGCGAGGGATTCGTCGCTACGCAGTATTTT. V and J are TRBV9 and TRBJ2-3; no firm D call. The CDR3 runs to 13 residues. The V gene's germline CDR1 is SGDLS and CDR2 YYNGEE. Trimming cost V 3 bases and J 8 bases, with 13 bases left between them.

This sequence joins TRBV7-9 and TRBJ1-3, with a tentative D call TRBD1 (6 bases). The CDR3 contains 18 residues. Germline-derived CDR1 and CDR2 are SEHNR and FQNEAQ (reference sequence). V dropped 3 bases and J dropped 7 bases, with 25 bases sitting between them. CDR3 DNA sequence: TGTGCCAGCAGCTTCAGCCCCTCTACAGTAGGGGGGGGGAACACCATATATTTT. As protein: CASSFSPSTVGGGNTIYF.

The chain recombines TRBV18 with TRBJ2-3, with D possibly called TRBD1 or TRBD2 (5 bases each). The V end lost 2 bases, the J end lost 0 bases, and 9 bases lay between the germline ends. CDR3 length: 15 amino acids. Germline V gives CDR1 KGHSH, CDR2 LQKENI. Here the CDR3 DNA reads TGTGCCAGCTCACCAGGGACGCCGAGCACAGATACGCAGTATTTT. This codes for CASSPGTPSTDTQYF.

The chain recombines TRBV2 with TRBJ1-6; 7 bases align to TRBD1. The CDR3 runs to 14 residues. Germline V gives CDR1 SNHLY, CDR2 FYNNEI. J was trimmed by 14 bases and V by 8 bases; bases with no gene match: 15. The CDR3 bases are TGTGCCAGCCACCAGGACAGGAGCTCTGCGACCCTCCACTTT. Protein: CASHQDRSSATLHF.

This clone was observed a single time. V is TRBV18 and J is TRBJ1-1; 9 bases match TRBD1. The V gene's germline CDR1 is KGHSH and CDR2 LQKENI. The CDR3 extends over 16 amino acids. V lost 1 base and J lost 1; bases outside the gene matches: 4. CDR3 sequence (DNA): TGTGCCAGCTCACCACGAAGGGACAGGGAGAACACTGAAGCTTTCTTT. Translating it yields CASSPRRDRENTEAFF.

The CDR3 coding sequence is TGCAGTGCCGAAGGGGCAGATACGCAGTATTTT. Protein sequence: CSAEGADTQYF. This chain connects TRBV20-1 to TRBJ2-3, with TRBD1 as a possible D gene (5 bases). The CDR3 covers 11 residues. V was trimmed by 6 bases and J by 4 bases, leaving 8 bases between them. Germline-derived CDR1 and CDR2 are DFQATT and SNEGSKA (reference sequence).

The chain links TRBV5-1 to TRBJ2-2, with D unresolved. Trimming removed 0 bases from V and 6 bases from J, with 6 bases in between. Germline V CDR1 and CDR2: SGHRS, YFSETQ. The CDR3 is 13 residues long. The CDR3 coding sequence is TGCGCCAGCAGCTTGGCCTATCCCGGGGAGCTGTTTTTT. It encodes CASSLAYPGELFF.

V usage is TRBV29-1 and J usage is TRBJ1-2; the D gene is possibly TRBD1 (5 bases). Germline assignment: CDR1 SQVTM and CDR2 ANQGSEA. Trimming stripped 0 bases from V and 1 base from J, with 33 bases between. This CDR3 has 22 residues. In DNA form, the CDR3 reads TGCAGCGTTGAAGATCTCTGGAGGGCAGGGCCCACTCGACAGCTGCTTAACTATGGCTACACCTTC. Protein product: CSVEDLWRAGPTRQLLNYGYTF.

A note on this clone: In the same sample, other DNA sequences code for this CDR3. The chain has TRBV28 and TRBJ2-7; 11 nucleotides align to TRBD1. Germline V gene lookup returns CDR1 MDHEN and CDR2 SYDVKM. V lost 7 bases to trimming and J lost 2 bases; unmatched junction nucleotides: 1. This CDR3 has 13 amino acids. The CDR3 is CASTDRGPYEQYF. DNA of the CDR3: TGTGCCAGCACGGACAGGGGGCCCTACGAGCAGTACTTC.

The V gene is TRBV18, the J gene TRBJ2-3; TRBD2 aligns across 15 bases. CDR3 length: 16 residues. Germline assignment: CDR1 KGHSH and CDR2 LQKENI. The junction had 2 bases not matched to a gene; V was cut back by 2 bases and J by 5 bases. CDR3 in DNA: TGTGCCAGCTCACCAGGACTAGCGGGAGGGGGAGATACGCAGTATTTT. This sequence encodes CASSPGLAGGGDTQYF.

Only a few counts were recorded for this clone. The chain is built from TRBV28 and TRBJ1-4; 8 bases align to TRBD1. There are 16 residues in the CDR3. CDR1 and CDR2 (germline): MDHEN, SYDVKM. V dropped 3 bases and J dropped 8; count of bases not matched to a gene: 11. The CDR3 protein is CASSLPGQGGREKLFF. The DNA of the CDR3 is TGTGCCAGCAGTTTGCCCGGACAGGGAGGTCGGGAAAAACTGTTTTTT.